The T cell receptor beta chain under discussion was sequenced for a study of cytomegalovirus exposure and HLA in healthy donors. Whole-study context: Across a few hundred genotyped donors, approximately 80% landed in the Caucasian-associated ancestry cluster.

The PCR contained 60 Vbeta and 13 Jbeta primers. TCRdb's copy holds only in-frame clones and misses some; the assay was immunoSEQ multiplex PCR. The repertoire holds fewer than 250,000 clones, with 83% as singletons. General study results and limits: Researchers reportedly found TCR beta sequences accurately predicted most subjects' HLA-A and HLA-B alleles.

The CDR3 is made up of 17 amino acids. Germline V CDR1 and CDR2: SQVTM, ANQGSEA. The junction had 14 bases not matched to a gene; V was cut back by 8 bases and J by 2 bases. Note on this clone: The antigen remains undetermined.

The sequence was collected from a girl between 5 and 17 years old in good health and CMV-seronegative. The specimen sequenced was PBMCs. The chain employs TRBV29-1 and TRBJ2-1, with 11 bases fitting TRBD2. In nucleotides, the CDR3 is TGCAGCTTCTGGACAGGGGCGGGACTAGCGGCCTACAATGAGCAGTTCTTC. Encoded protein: CSFWTGAGLAAYNEQFF.